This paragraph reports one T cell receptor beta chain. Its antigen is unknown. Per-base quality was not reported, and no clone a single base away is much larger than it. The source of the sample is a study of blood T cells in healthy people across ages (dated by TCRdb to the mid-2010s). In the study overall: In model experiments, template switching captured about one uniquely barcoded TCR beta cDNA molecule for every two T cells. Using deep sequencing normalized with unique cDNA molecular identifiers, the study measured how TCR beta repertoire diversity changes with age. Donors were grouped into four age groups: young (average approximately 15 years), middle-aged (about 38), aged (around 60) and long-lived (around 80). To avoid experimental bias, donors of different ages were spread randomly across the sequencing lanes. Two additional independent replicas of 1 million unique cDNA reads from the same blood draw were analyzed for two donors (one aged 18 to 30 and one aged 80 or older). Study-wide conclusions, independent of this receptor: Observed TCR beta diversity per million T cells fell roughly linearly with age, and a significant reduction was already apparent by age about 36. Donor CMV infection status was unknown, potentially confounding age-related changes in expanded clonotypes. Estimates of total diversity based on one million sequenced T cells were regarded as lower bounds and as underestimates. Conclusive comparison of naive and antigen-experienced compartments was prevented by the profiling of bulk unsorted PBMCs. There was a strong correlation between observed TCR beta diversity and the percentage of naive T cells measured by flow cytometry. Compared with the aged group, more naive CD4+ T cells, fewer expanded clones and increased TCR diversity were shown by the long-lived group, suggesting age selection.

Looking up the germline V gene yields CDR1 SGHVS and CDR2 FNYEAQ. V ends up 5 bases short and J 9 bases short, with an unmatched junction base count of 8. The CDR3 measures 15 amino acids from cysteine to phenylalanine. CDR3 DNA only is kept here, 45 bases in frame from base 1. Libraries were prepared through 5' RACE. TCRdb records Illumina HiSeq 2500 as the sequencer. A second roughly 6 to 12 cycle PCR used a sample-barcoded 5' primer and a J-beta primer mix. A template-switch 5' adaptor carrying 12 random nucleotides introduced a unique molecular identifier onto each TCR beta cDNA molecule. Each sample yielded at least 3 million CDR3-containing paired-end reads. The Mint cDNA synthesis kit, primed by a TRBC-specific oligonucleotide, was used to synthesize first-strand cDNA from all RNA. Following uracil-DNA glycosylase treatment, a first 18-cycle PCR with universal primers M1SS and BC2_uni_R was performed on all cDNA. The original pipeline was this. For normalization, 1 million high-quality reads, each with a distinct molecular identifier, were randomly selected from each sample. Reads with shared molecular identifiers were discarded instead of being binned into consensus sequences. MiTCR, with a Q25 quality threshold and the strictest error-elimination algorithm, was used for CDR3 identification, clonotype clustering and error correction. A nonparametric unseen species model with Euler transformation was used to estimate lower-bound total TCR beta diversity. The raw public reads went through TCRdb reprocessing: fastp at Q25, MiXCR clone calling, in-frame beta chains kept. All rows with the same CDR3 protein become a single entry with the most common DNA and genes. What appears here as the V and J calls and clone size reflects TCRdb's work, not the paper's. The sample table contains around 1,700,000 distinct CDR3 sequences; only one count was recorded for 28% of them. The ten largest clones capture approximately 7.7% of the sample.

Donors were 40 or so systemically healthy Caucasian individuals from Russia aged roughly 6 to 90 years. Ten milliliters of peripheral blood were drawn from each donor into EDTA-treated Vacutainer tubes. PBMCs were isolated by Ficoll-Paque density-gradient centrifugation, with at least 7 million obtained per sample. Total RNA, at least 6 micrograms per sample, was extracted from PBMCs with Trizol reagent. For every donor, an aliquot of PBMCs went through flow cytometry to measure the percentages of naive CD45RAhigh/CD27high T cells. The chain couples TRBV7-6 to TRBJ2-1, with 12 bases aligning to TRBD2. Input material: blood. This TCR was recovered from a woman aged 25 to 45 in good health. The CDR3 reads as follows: CASSPGASGRVEQFF. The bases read TGTGCCAGCAGCCCTGGGGCTAGCGGGAGGGTTGAGCAGTTCTTC.